This T cell receptor beta chain originates from a study of graft-versus-host responses after intestinal transplantation. This CDR3 is built from 17 residues. CDR1 is LGHNA, CDR2 YSLEER, per germline. Between the trimmed V and J ends, which lost 0 bases and 2 bases, there was a span of 14 bases. Intraepithelial lymphocytes and lamina propria lymphocytes were released through processing of graft tissue. The data were produced by immunoSEQ multiplex PCR, yet TCRdb's version contains in-frame clones alone and is incomplete. The data show roughly 15,000 clones, around 77% seen once. Study-level findings and limits: The study associated peak circulating GvH clone levels with early post-transplant HvG declines.

Notes on this clone: Its antigen is as yet unknown.

The genes are TRBV4-3 and TRBJ2-1, with D possibly matching TRBD1 (5 bases). The source material was ileum tissue, sampled 27 days after intestinal transplant. This TCR derives from a human patient who received an intestinal transplant, so some T cells may come from the graft donor. The CDR3 coding sequence is TGCGCCAGCAGCCAAGATCAAGTCACAGGCCCCTACAATGAGCAGTTCTTC. Translated: CASSQDQVTGPYNEQFF.